These 23 T cell receptor beta chains share one sample of origin, sequenced in a study of blood T cells in healthy people across ages. PCR was performed a second time for about 7 to 11 cycles using a sample-barcoded 5' primer and a J-beta primer mix. One entry per CDR3 protein results from TCRdb running MiXCR on the 5' RACE reads. In the table there are fewer than 900,000 distinct CDR3 sequences, around half of which are singletons. Specimen: blood. The receptors derive from a woman aged 60 to 75 in good health.

In this sample, this clonotype turned up a few times. The rearrangement links TRBV27 to TRBJ2-3, with TRBD1 matching over 8 bases. V shed 8 bases and J 0 bases; nucleotides not matched to a gene: 7. The CDR3 has 15 residues. Germline lookup yields CDR1 MNHEY and CDR2 SMNVEV (reference sequence). CDR3 region: CASQPRGLSTDTQYF. CDR3 nucleotides: TGTGCCAGCCAACCCAGGGGGCTGAGCACAGATACGCAGTATTTT.

This clonotype has just a few counts. The chain carries TRBV4-3 and TRBJ1-2, with D unresolved. Germline V CDR1 and CDR2: LGHNA, YSLEER. Between the trimmed V and J ends, which lost 0 bases and 1 base, there was a span of 6 bases. The CDR3 consists of 14 residues. Written as DNA, the CDR3 is TGCGCCAGCAGCCAAGATACAGATAACTATGGCTACACCTTC. Its protein product is CASSQDTDNYGYTF.

The gene calls are TRBV7-9 and TRBJ2-1; 11 bases are shared with TRBD2. The CDR3 extends over 16 amino acids. CDR1 SEHNR and CDR2 FQNEAQ come from the germline V gene (reference sequence). V lost 5 bases to trimming and J lost 8 bases; unmatched junction nucleotides: 11. CDR3 coding DNA: TGTGCCAGCAGCGATATAGCGGGAGGGCCCTCACATGAGCAGTTCTTC. Translated, it gives CASSDIAGGPSHEQFF.

The rearrangement uses TRBV6-6 and TRBJ2-7; no reliable D call. V lost 6 bases and J lost 2, with 11 bases in between. Germline CDR1 is MNHNY and CDR2 is SVGAGI (reference sequence). The CDR3 contains 13 residues. CDR3 sequence reads: CASRTGGPYEQYF. CDR3 sequence (DNA): TGTGCCAGCAGGACCGGTGGACCCTACGAGCAGTACTTC.

This chain uses TRBV5-1 with TRBJ2-1, with a possible D match to TRBD2 (5 bases). With 6 bases removed from V and 9 bases from J, the gap between germline ends came to 19 bases. Germline V gives CDR1 SGHRS, CDR2 YFSETQ. The CDR3 is made up of 14 amino acids. This CDR3 is CASIQDSASVEQFF. The CDR3 bases are TGCGCCAGCATCCAGGATAGCGCCTCCGTTGAGCAGTTCTTC.

This chain links TRBV30 with TRBJ2-3; 7 positions match TRBD2. The length of the CDR3 is 15 residues. The V and J ends lost 0 bases and 6 bases, in that order; junction bases with no gene match: 9. In germline, CDR1 is GTSNPN, CDR2 SVGIG (reference sequence). The CDR3 bases are TGTGCCTGGAGTGTAGGGGACTACCTGCGGGATACGCAGTATTTT. As protein: CAWSVGDYLRDTQYF.

This clonotype showed up just a few times. The gene calls are TRBV2 and TRBJ2-1; D is unresolved. CDR1 and CDR2 (germline): SNHLY, FYNNEI. The CDR3 length is 11 residues. V lost 5 bases and J lost 8, with 7 bases in between. In nucleotides, the CDR3 is TGTGCCAGCAGTCCCCAAGATGAGCAGTTCTTC. As protein: CASSPQDEQFF.

To note about this clonotype: The germline gene is not matched at one end of the junction; a read error may be the cause. V usage is TRBV25-1 and J usage is TRBJ2-3; D gene unclear. The CDR3 sequence is 15 residues long. Germline values: CDR1 MGHDK, CDR2 SYGVNS. The CDR3 DNA is TGTACCAGCAGTGAATACGGGCAGTCCACAGATACGCAGTATTTT. Its translation is CTSSEYGQSTDTQYF. The full variable domain, completed using reference TRBV25-1 and TRBJ2-3, is EADIYQTPRYLVIGTGKKITLECSQTMGHDKMYWYQQDPGMELHLIHYSYGVNSTEKGDLSSESTVSRIRTEHFPLTLESARPSHTSQYLCTSSEYGQSTDTQYFGPGTRLTVL.

The DNA of the CDR3 is TGTGCCAGCAGTTACTGGGGGGAGCTGTTTTTT. Translation gives CASSYWGELFF. The chain has TRBV6-2 or TRBV6-3 and TRBJ2-2, with unresolved D. This CDR3 is built from 11 residues. V lost 1 base, J lost 8 bases, and 2 bases lay in between. Germline V gene data show CDR1 as MNHEY and CDR2 as SVGEGT.

This clonotype was found a few times. This sequence joins TRBV11-2 and TRBJ2-5; 8 bases map to TRBD2. Per the germline V gene, CDR1 is SGHAT and CDR2 is FQNNGV. V dropped 3 bases and J dropped 4; count of bases not matched to a gene: 4. CDR3 length equals 14 residues. The CDR3 DNA reads TGTGCCAGCAGCTTGACGGGACTAGTAGAGACCCAGTACTTC. Its translation: CASSLTGLVETQYF.

V usage is TRBV7-2 and J usage is TRBJ1-2, with a weak D call TRBD1 (6 bases). This CDR3 spans 15 amino acids. V shed 6 bases and J shed 4 bases, with 18 bases lying between them. From germline, CDR1 is SGHTA and CDR2 FQGNSA. Written as DNA, the CDR3 is TGTGCCAGCAGTCAGGGGCCAGGCGGAACCTATGGCTACACCTTC. Translating it yields CASSQGPGGTYGYTF.

The genes are TRBV4-3 and TRBJ2-4; no reliable D call. Germline V gene lookup returns CDR1 LGHNA and CDR2 YSLEER. This CDR3 has 15 amino acids. V lost 0 bases and J 13 bases, leaving 19 bases between the germline ends. CDR3 DNA sequence: TGCGCCAGCAGCCAAGAGTCGATGCTCGGCAATGAGCAGTACTTC. Translation: CASSQESMLGNEQYF.

This clonotype was seen more than once but under ten times. The chain joins TRBV20-1 to TRBJ2-1; 12 positions match TRBD2. Trimming at V came to 6 bases and at J to 9 bases, leaving 9 bases not matched to a gene. Germline V gives CDR1 DFQATT, CDR2 SNEGSKA (reference sequence). The CDR3 loop spans 14 amino acids. This CDR3 is CSAKTSGSGGEQFF. The CDR3 bases are TGCAGTGCCAAGACTAGCGGGAGTGGTGGTGAGCAGTTCTTC.

This chain joins TRBV9 and TRBJ1-1, with D possibly matching TRBD1 (5 bases). V was pared by 3 bases and J by 1 base, with 13 bases between. This CDR3 has 15 residues. Germline assignment: CDR1 SGDLS and CDR2 YYNGEE. CDR3 in amino acids: CASSAPAGGNTEAFF. CDR3 coding DNA: TGTGCCAGCAGCGCGCCGGCCGGGGGGAACACTGAAGCTTTCTTT. The variable domain in full, with the rest retrieved from reference TRBV9 and TRBJ1-1, is DSGVTQTPKHLITATGQRVTLRCSPRSGDLSVYWYQQSLDQGLQFLIQYYNGEERAKGNILERFSAQQFPDLHSELNLSSLELGDSALYFCASSAPAGGNTEAFFGQGTRLTVV.

The CDR3 sequence is CSVEGRGSGLSYNEQYF. CDR3 nucleotide sequence: TGCAGCGTTGAAGGGCGGGGTAGCGGGCTCTCCTACAATGAGCAGTACTTC. The chain uses TRBV29-1 and TRBJ2-1, with 7 bases matching TRBD2. The end of the DNA aligns better with TRBJ2-7, so the J call may be wrong. Germline V gene sequence: CDR1 SQVTM, CDR2 ANQGSEA. The length of the CDR3 is 17 residues.

In its sample, this clonotype was seen once. The junction differs from germline at one of its ends, possibly a read error. V gene TRBV9 combines with J gene TRBJ1-4; 10 bases line up with TRBD1. The germline V gene has CDR1 SGDLS and CDR2 YYNGEE. CDR3 length: 15 residues. Here the CDR3 reads CASGVGTGDGEKLFF. The CDR3 coding sequence is TGTGCCAGCGGCGTAGGGACAGGGGACGGTGAAAAACTGTTTTTT.

The genes are TRBV10-3 and TRBJ1-6; no clear D gene. Germline-derived CDR1 and CDR2 are ENHRY and SYGVKD. There are 14 residues in the CDR3. The V gene lost 2 bases and the J gene lost 5 bases, with 7 bases spanning the gap. This CDR3 is CAISETRDNSPLHF. The CDR3 DNA sequence: TGTGCCATCAGTGAGACACGGGATAATTCACCCCTCCACTTT.

This clonotype was observed a handful of times. V and J are TRBV7-3 and TRBJ2-1, with 10 bases matching TRBD2. The CDR3 spans 15 residues. The V gene's germline CDR1 is SGHTA and CDR2 FQGTGA. Trimming removed 4 bases from V and 5 bases from J; junction bases left unmatched: 5. The DNA for the CDR3 is TGTGCCAGCAGCTCCGGGACTAGCGTTCACAATGAGCAGTTCTTC. It yields the protein CASSSGTSVHNEQFF.

The V gene is TRBV7-2, the J gene TRBJ2-1; TRBD1 matches at 7 bases. The V and J ends lost 5 bases and 5 bases, in that order; junction bases with no gene match: 6. Per germline, CDR1 SGHTA and CDR2 FQGNSA. The CDR3 has 14 amino acids. As DNA, the CDR3 is TGTGCCAGCAGCGTACAGGGGCGGGACAATGAGCAGTTCTTC. Translating gives CASSVQGRDNEQFF.

V usage is TRBV7-2 and J usage is TRBJ1-1, with TRBD1 identical over 8 bases. The CDR3 is made up of 17 amino acids. Germline CDR1 is SGHTA and CDR2 is FQGNSA. The V and J ends lost 5 bases and 5 bases, in that order; junction bases with no gene match: 16. In DNA form, the CDR3 reads TGTGCCAGCAGCACCGGGTATAACAGGGGGAAGAATACTGAAGCTTTCTTT. Its translation is CASSTGYNRGKNTEAFF. Filled out from reference TRBV7-2 and TRBJ1-1, the complete variable domain reads GAGVSQSPSNKVTEKGKDVELRCDPISGHTALYWYRQSLGQGLEFLIYFQGNSAPDKSGLPSDRFSAERTGGSVSTLTIQRTQQEDSAVYLCASSTGYNRGKNTEAFFGQGTRLTVV.

This clonotype was found a few times. This chain links TRBV20-1 with TRBJ1-6, with 10 bases aligning to TRBD1. The CDR3 sequence is 15 residues long. V lost 1 base, J lost 7 bases, and 4 bases stayed unmatched. Germline values: CDR1 DFQATT, CDR2 SNEGSKA (reference sequence). The CDR3: CSARGGTGENSPLHF. In nucleotides, the CDR3 is TGCAGTGCTAGAGGTGGGACAGGGGAAAATTCACCCCTCCACTTT.

The CDR3 region has the DNA TGCGCCAGCAGCCTAAGGGAAGGGGACGGCTACACCTTC. Protein: CASSLREGDGYTF. The chain uses TRBV4-3 and TRBJ1-2; D perhaps matches TRBD1 (5 bases). V lost 4 bases and J lost 8, with 14 bases in between. Germline CDR1 is LGHNA and CDR2 is YSLEER. CDR3 length: 13 amino acids.

The chain links TRBV6-6 to TRBJ2-5; 8 bases are shared with TRBD1. Germline V gives CDR1 MNHNY, CDR2 SVGAGI (reference sequence). This CDR3 contains 14 residues. J lost 4 bases, V lost 7 bases, and 8 bases had no gene match. CDR3 residues: CASTNQGAGETQYF. Here the CDR3 DNA reads TGTGCCAGCACCAACCAGGGGGCGGGAGAGACCCAGTACTTC.